A selection of T cell receptor beta chains follows, all from one sample in a study of T-cell reconstitution after alpha-beta-depleted transplantation in children. One entry per CDR3 protein results from TCRdb running MiXCR on the PCR reads. The sample gives over 80,000 distinct CDR3 sequences, 23% of which show up once; around a fifth is in the top ten. This specimen consisted of PBMCs, obtained before TCRalphabeta/CD19-depleted stem cell transplant. The origin of the receptors is a boy between 2 and 10 years old with acute lymphoblastic leukemia, due to receive a stem cell transplant. The CDR3 runs from the conserved cysteine through the conserved F or W. Each record gives: CDR3 protein, CDR3 DNA, D gene, clone size, J gene, V gene. A D gene is named only where the DNA matches it firmly. The listing skips clone size in some rows; elsewhere it reads once, few, many or a size class.

cdr3_aa: CATTGQFQTQYF
cdr3_nt: TGTGCCACCACTGGACAGTTTCAGACCCAGTACTTC
d_call: .
clone_size: .
j_call: TRBJ2-5
v_call: TRBV28

cdr3_aa: CASSAPGTHTDTQYF
cdr3_nt: TGTGCCAGCAGCGCACCCGGGACCCACACAGATACGCAGTATTTT
d_call: .
clone_size: .
j_call: TRBJ2-3
v_call: TRBV28

cdr3_aa: CASGPVEDTQYF
cdr3_nt: TGTGCCAGCGGACCGGTGGAAGATACGCAGTATTTT
d_call: .
clone_size: few
j_call: TRBJ2-3
v_call: TRBV9

cdr3_aa: CASSSGLFSNQPQHF
cdr3_nt: TGTGCCAGCAGCAGTGGGCTCTTTAGCAATCAGCCCCAGCATTTT
d_call: .
clone_size: .
j_call: TRBJ1-5
v_call: TRBV28

cdr3_aa: CASSAEAGRRYNEQFF
cdr3_nt: TGCGCCAGCAGCGCCGAAGCAGGGAGGAGGTACAATGAGCAGTTCTTC
d_call: .
clone_size: .
j_call: TRBJ2-1
v_call: TRBV5-1

cdr3_aa: CASSLSTSSIPDTQYF
cdr3_nt: TGCGCCAGCAGCTTATCGACTAGCTCCATCCCAGATACGCAGTATTTT
d_call: TRBD2
clone_size: .
j_call: TRBJ2-3
v_call: TRBV5-1

cdr3_aa: CASSFSPTLAEDYEQYF
cdr3_nt: TGTGCCAGCAGTTTTAGCCCCACCCTAGCGGAGGACTACGAGCAGTACTTC
d_call: TRBD2
clone_size: few
j_call: TRBJ2-7
v_call: TRBV12-3/TRBV12-4

cdr3_aa: CSAWTRNYGYTF
cdr3_nt: TGCAGTGCATGGACACGAAACTATGGCTACACCTTC
d_call: .
clone_size: .
j_call: TRBJ1-2
v_call: TRBV20-1

cdr3_aa: CASSTTGVNTEAFF
cdr3_nt: TGCGCCAGCAGCACGACAGGGGTGAACACTGAAGCTTTCTTT
d_call: TRBD1
clone_size: few
j_call: TRBJ1-1
v_call: TRBV5-1

cdr3_aa: CSARSLANHNEQFF
cdr3_nt: TGCAGTGCTAGATCACTAGCGAACCACAATGAGCAGTTCTTC
d_call: TRBD2
clone_size: .
j_call: TRBJ2-1
v_call: TRBV20-1

cdr3_aa: CASSQRGSDRYSYGYTF
cdr3_nt: TGTGCCAGCAGCCAAAGGGGTAGCGACCGATACTCATATGGCTACACCTTC
d_call: .
clone_size: few
j_call: TRBJ1-2
v_call: TRBV12-3/TRBV12-4

cdr3_aa: CATRLSGTNEQFF
cdr3_nt: TGTGCCACCAGGTTATCGGGTACAAATGAGCAGTTCTTC
d_call: .
clone_size: .
j_call: TRBJ2-1
v_call: TRBV24-1

cdr3_aa: CASSPGLAGLSSYNEQFF
cdr3_nt: TGTGCCAGCAGTCCGGGACTAGCGGGACTAAGCTCCTACAATGAGCAGTTCTTC
d_call: TRBD2
clone_size: .
j_call: TRBJ2-1
v_call: TRBV27

cdr3_aa: CASSRDQGTAYGYTF
cdr3_nt: TGCGCCAGCAGCCGGGATCAAGGGACCGCCTATGGCTACACCTTC
d_call: .
clone_size: .
j_call: TRBJ1-2
v_call: TRBV5-1

cdr3_aa: CASSPASGGAHEQYF
cdr3_nt: TGCGCCAGCAGCCCGGCTAGCGGAGGGGCCCACGAGCAGTACTTC
d_call: TRBD2
clone_size: .
j_call: TRBJ2-7
v_call: TRBV5-1

cdr3_aa: CASSLAGGLYEQYF
cdr3_nt: TGTGCCAGCAGCTTAGCGGGAGGCCTCTACGAGCAGTACTTC
d_call: .
clone_size: few
j_call: TRBJ2-7
v_call: TRBV7-2

cdr3_aa: CSARDGTVTDTQYF
cdr3_nt: TGCAGTGCTAGAGACGGGACGGTCACAGATACGCAGTATTTT
d_call: .
clone_size: few
j_call: TRBJ2-3
v_call: TRBV20-1

cdr3_aa: CASSLFSRAGELFF
cdr3_nt: TGTGCCAGCAGTTTATTTTCCCGAGCCGGGGAGCTGTTTTTT
d_call: .
clone_size: .
j_call: TRBJ2-2
v_call: TRBV28

cdr3_aa: CASSLALAGGKTQYF
cdr3_nt: TGTGCCAGCAGCTTAGCCCTAGCGGGAGGGAAGACCCAGTACTTC
d_call: TRBD2
clone_size: .
j_call: TRBJ2-5
v_call: TRBV7-8

cdr3_aa: CASSLARRQGAGTQYF
cdr3_nt: TGTGCCAGCAGCTTAGCGCGAAGACAGGGGGCCGGGACCCAGTACTTC
d_call: TRBD1
clone_size: few
j_call: TRBJ2-5
v_call: TRBV7-7

cdr3_aa: CASSFRRGGNIQYF
cdr3_nt: TGTGCCAGCAGTTTCAGGAGGGGGGGAAACATTCAGTACTTC
d_call: .
clone_size: .
j_call: TRBJ2-4
v_call: TRBV27

cdr3_aa: CASSLGSGGAETQYF
cdr3_nt: TGCGCCAGCAGCTTGGGTAGCGGAGGGGCAGAGACCCAGTACTTC
d_call: .
clone_size: few
j_call: TRBJ2-5
v_call: TRBV5-1

cdr3_aa: CASSSRSFEAFF
cdr3_nt: TGTGCCAGCAGTTCGAGGAGTTTTGAAGCTTTCTTT
d_call: .
clone_size: .
j_call: TRBJ1-1
v_call: TRBV12-3/TRBV12-4

cdr3_aa: CASSLQADPIYEQYF
cdr3_nt: TGTGCCAGCAGTTTACAAGCGGATCCAATCTACGAGCAGTACTTC
d_call: .
clone_size: .
j_call: TRBJ2-7
v_call: TRBV12-3/TRBV12-4

cdr3_aa: CASSRDISGALTGELFF
cdr3_nt: TGCGCCAGCAGCCGGGATATTAGCGGAGCCCTGACCGGGGAGCTGTTTTTT
d_call: .
clone_size: many
j_call: TRBJ2-2
v_call: TRBV4-1

cdr3_aa: CASMRTGYTGELFF
cdr3_nt: TGTGCCAGCATGAGGACAGGTTACACCGGGGAGCTGTTTTTT
d_call: TRBD1
clone_size: .
j_call: TRBJ2-2
v_call: TRBV2

cdr3_aa: CSAEGPGLAGSYEQYF
cdr3_nt: TGCAGCGCTGAGGGCCCGGGACTAGCGGGATCCTACGAGCAGTACTTC
d_call: TRBD2
clone_size: few
j_call: TRBJ2-7
v_call: TRBV29-1

cdr3_aa: CASSSKQGWHTEAFF
cdr3_nt: TGTGCCAGCAGTTCAAAACAGGGTTGGCACACTGAAGCTTTCTTT
d_call: .
clone_size: few
j_call: TRBJ1-1
v_call: TRBV28

cdr3_aa: CASSFPAGTYEQYF
cdr3_nt: TGTGCCAGCAGCTTCCCGGCCGGCACCTACGAGCAGTACTTC
d_call: .
clone_size: .
j_call: TRBJ2-7
v_call: TRBV28

cdr3_aa: CAIRDRAELEQYF
cdr3_nt: TGTGCCATTAGAGACAGGGCCGAACTCGAGCAGTACTTC
d_call: TRBD1
clone_size: .
j_call: TRBJ2-7
v_call: TRBV28

cdr3_aa: CASSYAGGAFTDTQYF
cdr3_nt: TGTGCCAGCAGTTACGCCGGAGGGGCCTTCACTGATACGCAGTATTTT
d_call: .
clone_size: few
j_call: TRBJ2-3
v_call: TRBV6-5

cdr3_aa: CASSLSTPGFSSSGANVLTF
cdr3_nt: TGTGCCAGCAGCTTATCCACACCAGGGTTCTCTAGCTCTGGGGCCAACGTCCTGACTTTC
d_call: .
clone_size: few
j_call: TRBJ2-6
v_call: TRBV11-2

cdr3_aa: CASSFSNGIGNEKLFF
cdr3_nt: TGTGCCAGCAGTTTTAGTAACGGAATTGGTAATGAAAAACTGTTTTTT
d_call: .
clone_size: few
j_call: TRBJ1-4
v_call: TRBV28

cdr3_aa: CASNQATSGYNEQFF
cdr3_nt: TGTGCCAGCAATCAAGCGACTAGCGGCTACAATGAGCAGTTCTTC
d_call: TRBD2
clone_size: .
j_call: TRBJ2-1
v_call: TRBV12-3/TRBV12-4

cdr3_aa: CASSEAGGRQYF
cdr3_nt: TGTGCCAGCAGTGAAGCCGGTGGCAGGCAGTACTTC
d_call: .
clone_size: .
j_call: TRBJ2-7
v_call: TRBV2

cdr3_aa: CASSLEGTFTDTQYF
cdr3_nt: TGCGCCAGCAGCTTGGAGGGGACGTTCACAGATACGCAGTATTTT
d_call: .
clone_size: many
j_call: TRBJ2-3
v_call: TRBV5-1

cdr3_aa: CSVVSRQQGEGKLFF
cdr3_nt: TGCAGCGTTGTAAGCCGCCAACAGGGTGAGGGGAAACTGTTTTTT
d_call: .
clone_size: .
j_call: TRBJ1-4
v_call: TRBV29-1

cdr3_aa: CASSPGPGATGGANVLTF
cdr3_nt: TGTGCCAGCAGCCCTGGTCCAGGGGCTACTGGTGGGGCCAACGTCCTGACTTTC
d_call: .
clone_size: .
j_call: TRBJ2-6
v_call: TRBV11-2

cdr3_aa: CASSARDEQYF
cdr3_nt: TGTGCCAGCAGTGCCCGGGACGAGCAGTACTTC
d_call: .
clone_size: .
j_call: TRBJ2-7
v_call: TRBV25-1

cdr3_aa: CASSQDQGNQPQHF
cdr3_nt: TGTGCCAGCAGCCAAGACCAGGGCAATCAGCCCCAGCATTTT
d_call: .
clone_size: many
j_call: TRBJ1-5
v_call: TRBV14

cdr3_aa: CSVEDPVTETQYF
cdr3_nt: TGCAGCGTTGAAGATCCTGTTACGGAGACCCAGTACTTC
d_call: .
clone_size: .
j_call: TRBJ2-5
v_call: TRBV29-1

cdr3_aa: CASSTSQEGTINYGYTF
cdr3_nt: TGTGCCAGCAGCACCTCTCAAGAGGGAACTATTAACTATGGCTACACCTTC
d_call: .
clone_size: .
j_call: TRBJ1-2
v_call: TRBV9

cdr3_aa: CASSLLGTYTYNEQFF
cdr3_nt: TGCGCCAGCAGCTTGTTGGGGACTTATACCTACAATGAGCAGTTCTTC
d_call: .
clone_size: few
j_call: TRBJ2-1
v_call: TRBV5-1

cdr3_aa: CSARDLAEGWGTQYF
cdr3_nt: TGCAGTGCTAGAGATCTAGCGGAGGGCTGGGGTACCCAGTACTTC
d_call: TRBD2
clone_size: .
j_call: TRBJ2-5
v_call: TRBV20-1

cdr3_aa: CASSGARGGGYEQYF
cdr3_nt: TGTGCCAGCAGCGGGGCGAGGGGCGGAGGCTACGAGCAGTACTTC
d_call: .
clone_size: many
j_call: TRBJ2-7
v_call: TRBV25-1

cdr3_aa: CASSHERSLYEQYF
cdr3_nt: TGCGCCAGCAGCCACGAGAGATCACTCTACGAGCAGTACTTC
d_call: .
clone_size: few
j_call: TRBJ2-7
v_call: TRBV4-3

cdr3_aa: CASSPSRFHNEQFF
cdr3_nt: TGTGCCAGCAGCCCCTCTAGGTTCCACAATGAGCAGTTCTTC
d_call: .
clone_size: many
j_call: TRBJ2-1
v_call: TRBV3-1

cdr3_aa: CASSFLGREGQPQHF
cdr3_nt: TGTGCCAGCAGTTTCCTTGGGAGGGAAGGTCAGCCCCAGCATTTT
d_call: .
clone_size: few
j_call: TRBJ1-5
v_call: TRBV28

cdr3_aa: CASSQVRDRGNEQFF
cdr3_nt: TGTGCCAGCAGCCAAGTCAGGGACAGGGGCAATGAGCAGTTCTTC
d_call: TRBD1
clone_size: .
j_call: TRBJ2-1
v_call: TRBV3-1